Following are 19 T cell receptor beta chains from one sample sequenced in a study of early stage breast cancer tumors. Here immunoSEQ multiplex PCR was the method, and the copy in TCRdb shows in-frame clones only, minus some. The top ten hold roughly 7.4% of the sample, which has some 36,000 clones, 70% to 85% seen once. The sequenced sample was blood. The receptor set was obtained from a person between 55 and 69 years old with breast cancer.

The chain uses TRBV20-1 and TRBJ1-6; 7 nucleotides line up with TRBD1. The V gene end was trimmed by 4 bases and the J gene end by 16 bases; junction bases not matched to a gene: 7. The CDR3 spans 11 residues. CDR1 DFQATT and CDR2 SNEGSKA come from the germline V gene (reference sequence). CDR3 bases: TGCAGTGCTATGACAGGGTGGGGTCTCCACTTT. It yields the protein CSAMTGWGLHF.

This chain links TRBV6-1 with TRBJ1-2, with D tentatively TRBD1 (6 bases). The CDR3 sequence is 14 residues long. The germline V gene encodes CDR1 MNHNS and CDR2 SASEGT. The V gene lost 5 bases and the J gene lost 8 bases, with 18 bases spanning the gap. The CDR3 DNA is TGTGCCAGCAGTCCATTATTGTGGGGGCCGGGCTACACCTTC. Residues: CASSPLLWGPGYTF.

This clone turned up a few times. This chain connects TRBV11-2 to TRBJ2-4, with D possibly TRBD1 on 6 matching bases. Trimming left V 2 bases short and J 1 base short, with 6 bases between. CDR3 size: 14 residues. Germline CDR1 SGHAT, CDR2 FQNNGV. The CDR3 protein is CASSLQGAKNIQYF. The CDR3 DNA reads TGTGCCAGCAGCTTACAGGGGGCCAAAAACATTCAGTACTTC.

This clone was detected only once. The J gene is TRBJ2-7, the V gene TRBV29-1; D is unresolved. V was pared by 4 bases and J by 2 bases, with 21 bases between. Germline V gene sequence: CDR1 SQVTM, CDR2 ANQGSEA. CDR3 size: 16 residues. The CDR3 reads CSVVFESLDAAYEQYF. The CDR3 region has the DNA TGCAGCGTTGTTTTTGAATCTTTGGACGCCGCCTACGAGCAGTACTTC.

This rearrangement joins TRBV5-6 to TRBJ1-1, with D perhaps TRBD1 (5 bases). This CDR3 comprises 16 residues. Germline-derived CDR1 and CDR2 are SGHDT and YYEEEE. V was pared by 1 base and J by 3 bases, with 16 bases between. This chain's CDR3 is CASSLLGQRQYTEAFF. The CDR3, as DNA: TGTGCCAGCAGCTTGTTGGGTCAGCGACAGTACACTGAAGCTTTCTTT.

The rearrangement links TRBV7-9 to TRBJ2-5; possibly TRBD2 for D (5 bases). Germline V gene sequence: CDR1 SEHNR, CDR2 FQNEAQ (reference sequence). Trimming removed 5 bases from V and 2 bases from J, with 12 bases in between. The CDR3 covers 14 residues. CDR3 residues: CASSHLDLQETQYF. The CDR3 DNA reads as TGTGCCAGCAGCCACCTGGACTTGCAAGAGACCCAGTACTTC.

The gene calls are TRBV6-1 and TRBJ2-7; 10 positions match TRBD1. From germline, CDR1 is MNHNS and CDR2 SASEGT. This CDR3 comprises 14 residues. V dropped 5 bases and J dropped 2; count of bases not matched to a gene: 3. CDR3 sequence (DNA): TGTGCCAGCAGTAGGGGACAGGGGACCTACGAGCAGTACTTC. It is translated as CASSRGQGTYEQYF.

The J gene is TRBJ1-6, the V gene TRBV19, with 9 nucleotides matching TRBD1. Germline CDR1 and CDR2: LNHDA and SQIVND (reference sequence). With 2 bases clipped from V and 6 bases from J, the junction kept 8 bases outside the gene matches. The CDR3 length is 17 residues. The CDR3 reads CASSIILGQGFNSPLHF. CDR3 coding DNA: TGTGCCAGTAGTATAATTCTGGGACAGGGATTTAATTCACCCCTCCACTTT.

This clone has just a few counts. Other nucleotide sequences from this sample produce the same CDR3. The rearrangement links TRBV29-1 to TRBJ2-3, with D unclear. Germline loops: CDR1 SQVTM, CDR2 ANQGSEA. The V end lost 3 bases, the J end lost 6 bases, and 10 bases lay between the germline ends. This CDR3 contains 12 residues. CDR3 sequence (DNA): TGCAGCGTTGATCTAGACGGGGATACGCAGTATTTT. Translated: CSVDLDGDTQYF.

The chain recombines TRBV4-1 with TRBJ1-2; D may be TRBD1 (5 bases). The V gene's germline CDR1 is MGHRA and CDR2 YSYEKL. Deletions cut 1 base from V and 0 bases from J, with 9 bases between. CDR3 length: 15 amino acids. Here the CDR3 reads CASSQGLTANYGYTF. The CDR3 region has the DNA TGCGCCAGCAGCCAAGGCTTGACAGCTAACTATGGCTACACCTTC.

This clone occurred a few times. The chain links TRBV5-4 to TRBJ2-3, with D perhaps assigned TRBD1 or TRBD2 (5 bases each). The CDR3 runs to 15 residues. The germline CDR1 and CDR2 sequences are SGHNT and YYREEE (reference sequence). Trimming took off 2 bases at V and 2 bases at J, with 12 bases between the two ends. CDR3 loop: CASSLDRGVTDTQYF. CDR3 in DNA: TGTGCCAGCAGCTTAGACAGAGGGGTCACAGATACGCAGTATTTT.

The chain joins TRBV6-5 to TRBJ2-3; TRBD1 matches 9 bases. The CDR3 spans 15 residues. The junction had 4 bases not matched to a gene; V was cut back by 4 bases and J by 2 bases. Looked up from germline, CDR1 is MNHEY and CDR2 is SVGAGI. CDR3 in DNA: TGTGCCAGCAGTTTACAGGGGGCCCCCACAGATACGCAGTATTTT. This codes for CASSLQGAPTDTQYF.

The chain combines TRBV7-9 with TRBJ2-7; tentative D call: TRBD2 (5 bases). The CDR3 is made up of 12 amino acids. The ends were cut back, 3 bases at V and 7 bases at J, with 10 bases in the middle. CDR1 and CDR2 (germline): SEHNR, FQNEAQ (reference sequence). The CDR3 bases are TGTGCCAGCAGCTTCACCACGGGGGAGCAGTACTTC. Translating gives CASSFTTGEQYF.

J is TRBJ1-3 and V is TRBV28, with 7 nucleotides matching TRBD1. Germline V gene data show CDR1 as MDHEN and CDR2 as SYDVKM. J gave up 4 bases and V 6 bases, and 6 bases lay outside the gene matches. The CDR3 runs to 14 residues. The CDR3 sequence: CASRSTGSGNTIYF. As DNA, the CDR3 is TGTGCCAGCAGATCGACAGGGTCCGGAAACACCATATATTTT.

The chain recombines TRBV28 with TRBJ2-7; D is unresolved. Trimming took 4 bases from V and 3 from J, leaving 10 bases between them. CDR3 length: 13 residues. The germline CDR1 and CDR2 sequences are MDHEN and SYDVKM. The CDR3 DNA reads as TGTGCCAGCAGTTCAGACGGATACTACGAGCAGTACTTC. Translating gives CASSSDGYYEQYF.

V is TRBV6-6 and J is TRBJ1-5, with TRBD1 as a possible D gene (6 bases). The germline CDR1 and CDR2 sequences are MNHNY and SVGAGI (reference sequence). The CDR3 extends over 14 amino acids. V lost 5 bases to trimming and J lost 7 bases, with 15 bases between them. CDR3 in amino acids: CASSDYARGQPQHF. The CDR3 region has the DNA TGTGCCAGCAGTGACTACGCCAGGGGCCAGCCCCAGCATTTT.

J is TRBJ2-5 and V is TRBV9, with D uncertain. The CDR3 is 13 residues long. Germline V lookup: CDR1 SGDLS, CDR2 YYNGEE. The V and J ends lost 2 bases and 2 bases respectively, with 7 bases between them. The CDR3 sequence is CASSVQLQETQYF. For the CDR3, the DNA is TGTGCCAGCAGCGTCCAACTGCAAGAGACCCAGTACTTC. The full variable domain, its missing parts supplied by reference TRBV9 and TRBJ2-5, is DSGVTQTPKHLITATGQRVTLRCSPRSGDLSVYWYQQSLDQGLQFLIQYYNGEERAKGNILERFSAQQFPDLHSELNLSSLELGDSALYFCASSVQLQETQYFGPGTRLLVL.

The CDR3: CASSPFQGVDNEQFF. The CDR3 DNA reads TGTGCCAGCTCACCGTTTCAGGGGGTAGACAATGAGCAGTTCTTC. The chain couples TRBV18 to TRBJ2-1; TRBD1 aligns across 7 bases. Germline V gene sequence: CDR1 KGHSH, CDR2 LQKENI. CDR3 length: 15 amino acids. The V and J ends lost 3 bases and 5 bases, in that order; junction bases with no gene match: 7.

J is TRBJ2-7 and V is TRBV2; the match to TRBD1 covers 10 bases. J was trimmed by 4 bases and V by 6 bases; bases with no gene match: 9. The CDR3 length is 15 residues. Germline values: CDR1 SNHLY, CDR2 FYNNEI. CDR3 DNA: TGTGCCAGCAGGGCCGGGACAGGGGCCGGATACGAGCAGTACTTC. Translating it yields CASRAGTGAGYEQYF.